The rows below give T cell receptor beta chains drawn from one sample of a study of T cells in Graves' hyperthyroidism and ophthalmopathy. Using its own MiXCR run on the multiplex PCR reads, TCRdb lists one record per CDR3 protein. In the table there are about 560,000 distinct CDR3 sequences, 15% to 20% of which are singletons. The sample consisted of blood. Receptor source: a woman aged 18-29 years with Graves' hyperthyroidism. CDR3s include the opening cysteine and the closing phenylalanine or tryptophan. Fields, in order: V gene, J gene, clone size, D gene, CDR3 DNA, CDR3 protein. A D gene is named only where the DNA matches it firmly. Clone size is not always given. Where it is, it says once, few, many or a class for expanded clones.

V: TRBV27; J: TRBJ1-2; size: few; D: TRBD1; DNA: TGTGCCAGCAGTTACTTCGAGGGGGCGGTTGGATTCTATGGCTACACCTTC; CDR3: CASSYFEGAVGFYGYTF
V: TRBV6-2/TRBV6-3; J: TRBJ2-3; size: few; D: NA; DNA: TGTGCCAGCAGCGATACCGGTACATCGACAGATACGCAGTATTTT; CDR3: CASSDTGTSTDTQYF
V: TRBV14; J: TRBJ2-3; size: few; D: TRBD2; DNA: TGTGCCAGCAGCCGCGAACCGCCCCTAGCGGGAGTACATGGAGATACGCAGTATTTT; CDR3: CASSREPPLAGVHGDTQYF
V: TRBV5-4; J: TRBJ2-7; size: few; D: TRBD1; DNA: TGTGCCAGCAGCCGGAAGACAGGGACCCACGAGCAGTACTTC; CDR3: CASSRKTGTHEQYF
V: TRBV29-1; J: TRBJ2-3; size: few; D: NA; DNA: TGCAGCGTTGAAGAGGTAGTTGGAGATACGCAGTATTTT; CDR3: CSVEEVVGDTQYF
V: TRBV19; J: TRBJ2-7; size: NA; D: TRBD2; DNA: TGTGCCAGTACCTTATTATTCTCGCGGGAGCATACCTACGAGCAGTACTTC; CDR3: CASTLLFSREHTYEQYF
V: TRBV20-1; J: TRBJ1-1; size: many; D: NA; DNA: TGCAGTGCTAGAGATCAGGCAGGGAGTACGAACACTGAAGCTTTCTTT; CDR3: CSARDQAGSTNTEAFF
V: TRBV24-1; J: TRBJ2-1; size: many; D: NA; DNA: TGTGCCACCAGTGATTTGCAGGGTGGGCAAGATGAGCAGTTCTTC; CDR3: CATSDLQGGQDEQFF
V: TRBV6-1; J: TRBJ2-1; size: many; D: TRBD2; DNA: TGTGCCAGCAGTGGACCCGGGACTAGCGGGAGTTTAGGAAATGAGCAGTTCTTC; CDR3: CASSGPGTSGSLGNEQFF
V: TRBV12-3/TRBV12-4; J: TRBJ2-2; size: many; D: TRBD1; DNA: TGTGCCAGCAGTCCCATCAGGGGGCTGGGCGGGGAGCTGTTTTTT; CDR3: CASSPIRGLGGELFF
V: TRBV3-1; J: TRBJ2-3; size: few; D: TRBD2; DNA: TGTGCCAGCCAGTCGGGGGGGACTACGGATACGCAGTATTTT; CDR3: CASQSGGTTDTQYF
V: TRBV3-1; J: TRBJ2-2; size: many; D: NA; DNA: TGTGCCAGCAGCCGATCGGGACCGCTCACCGGGGAGCTGTTTTTT; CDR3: CASSRSGPLTGELFF
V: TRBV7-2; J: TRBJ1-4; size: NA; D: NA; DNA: TGTGCCAGCAGCTTAGCGTCGGAGGGGGAAGAGGCTAATGAAAAACTGTTTTTT; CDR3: CASSLASEGEEANEKLFF
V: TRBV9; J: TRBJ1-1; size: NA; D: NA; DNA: TGTGCCAGCACCACGGGGGACTTCGACACTGAAGCTTTCTTT; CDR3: CASTTGDFDTEAFF
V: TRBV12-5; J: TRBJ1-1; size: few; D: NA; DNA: TGTGCTAGTGGTTTGGTGATAGGGCCGAACACTGAAGCTTTCTTT; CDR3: CASGLVIGPNTEAFF
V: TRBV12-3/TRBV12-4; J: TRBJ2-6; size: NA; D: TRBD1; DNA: TGTGCCAGCAGTCATAACCGACAGGGAAAACTTTCTGGGGCCAACGTCCTGACTTTC; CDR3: CASSHNRQGKLSGANVLTF
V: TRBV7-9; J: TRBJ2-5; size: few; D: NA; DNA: TGTGCCAGCAGCCCTACTGTCCGGGGGACCCAGTACTTC; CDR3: CASSPTVRGTQYF
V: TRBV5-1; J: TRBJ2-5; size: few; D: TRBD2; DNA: TGCGCCAGCAGCCAAGGACTAGCGGGAGGAACGGGCCAGTACTTC; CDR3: CASSQGLAGGTGQYF
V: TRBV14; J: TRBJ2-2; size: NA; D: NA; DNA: TGTGCCAGCAGCCAACTGGGAAACACCGGGGAGCTGTTTTTT; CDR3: CASSQLGNTGELFF
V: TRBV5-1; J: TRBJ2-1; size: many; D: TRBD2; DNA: TGCGCCAGCAGCACCGGGACTAGCGGGAGGGCCCAGTTCTTC; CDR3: CASSTGTSGRAQFF
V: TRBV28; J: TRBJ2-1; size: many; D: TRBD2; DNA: TGTGCCAGCAGCTCTAGCGGGAGTACTTACAATGAGCAGTTCTTC; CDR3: CASSSSGSTYNEQFF
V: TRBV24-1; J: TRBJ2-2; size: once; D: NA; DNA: TGTGCCACCAAACCGACAGTGAACACCGGGGAGCTGTTTTTT; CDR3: CATKPTVNTGELFF
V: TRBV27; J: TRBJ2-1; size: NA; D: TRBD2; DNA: TGTGCCAGCAGTTCCGGGACTAGCGGGAGCAATGAGCAGTTCTTC; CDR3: CASSSGTSGSNEQFF
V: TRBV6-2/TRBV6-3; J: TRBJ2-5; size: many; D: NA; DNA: TGTGCCAGCAGTTACTCGACTGATGCAGGGTCGGAGACCCAGTACTTC; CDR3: CASSYSTDAGSETQYF
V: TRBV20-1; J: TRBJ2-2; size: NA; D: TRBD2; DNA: TGCAGTGCTCGACTAGCGGGAGCCTACGGGGAGCTGTTTTTT; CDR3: CSARLAGAYGELFF
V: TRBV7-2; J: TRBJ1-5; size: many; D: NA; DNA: TGTGCCAGCAGCTTAGTATACCTTACAGGGATCAGCAATCAGCCCCAGCATTTT; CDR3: CASSLVYLTGISNQPQHF
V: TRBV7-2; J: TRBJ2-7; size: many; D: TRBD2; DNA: TGTGCCAGCAGCGTTAGCGGGAGGCCAGGGGGGGAGCAGTACTTC; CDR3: CASSVSGRPGGEQYF
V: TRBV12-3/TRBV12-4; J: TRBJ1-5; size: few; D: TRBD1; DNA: TGTGCCAGCAGTTTGGCAGGACAGGGGAGCAATCAGCCCCAGCATTTT; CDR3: CASSLAGQGSNQPQHF
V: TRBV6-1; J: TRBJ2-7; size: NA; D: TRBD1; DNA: TGTGCCAGCAGTAAGACAGGGTGGTCCTACAATGAGCAGTACTTC; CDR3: CASSKTGWSYNEQYF
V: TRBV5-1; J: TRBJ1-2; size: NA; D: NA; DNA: TGCGCCAGCAGCTCCGAACAGGGTGTCTATGGCTACACCTTC; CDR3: CASSSEQGVYGYTF
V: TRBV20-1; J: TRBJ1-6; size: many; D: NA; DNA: TGCAGTGCCGTCGGTGGGGCCATCTATAATTCACCCCTCCACTTT; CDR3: CSAVGGAIYNSPLHF
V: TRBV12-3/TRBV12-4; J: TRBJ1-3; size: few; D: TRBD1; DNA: TGTGCCAGCAGTTTATGGGCAGGGGGCAGGTCTGGAAACACCATATATTTT; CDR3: CASSLWAGGRSGNTIYF
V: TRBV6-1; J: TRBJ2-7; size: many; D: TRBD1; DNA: TGTGCCAGCAGTCGGACAGGGGATAACTACGAGCAGTACTTC; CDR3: CASSRTGDNYEQYF
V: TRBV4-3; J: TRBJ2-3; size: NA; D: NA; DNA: TGCGCCAGCAGCCAAGTACCCGGTGGAGATACGCAGTATTTT; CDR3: CASSQVPGGDTQYF
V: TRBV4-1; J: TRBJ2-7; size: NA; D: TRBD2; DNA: TGCGCCAGCAGCCAAACTAGCGGGAGCTACTACGAGCAGTACTTC; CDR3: CASSQTSGSYYEQYF
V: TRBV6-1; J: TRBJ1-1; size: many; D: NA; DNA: TGTGCCAGCAGTAGTTACGGGACTGAAGCTTTCTTT; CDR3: CASSSYGTEAFF
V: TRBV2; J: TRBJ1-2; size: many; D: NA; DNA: TGTGCCAGCAATCGACAGAGCTATGGCTACACCTTC; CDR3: CASNRQSYGYTF
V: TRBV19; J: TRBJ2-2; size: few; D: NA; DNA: TGTGCCAGTAGTATCAGTACGAACACCGGGGAGCTGTTTTTT; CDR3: CASSISTNTGELFF